This TCR beta chain originates from a study of T cell responses to AZD1222 COVID-19 vaccine. Points from the study as a whole: Repertoires were collected only later (after the peak T cell response had occurred). Baseline seropositivity characterized only six AZD1222 recipients.

This clone has a single count. The antigen is undetermined. The table came from immunoSEQ multiplex PCR; TCRdb's copy has only in-frame clones and leaves some out. The table lists some 140,000 clones, roughly 87% of them singletons, with over 9% in the top ten. The V end was cut by 6 bases, the J end by 2 bases, with 19 bases between. This CDR3 is built from 16 residues. Per germline, CDR1 MNHNY and CDR2 SVGAGI (reference sequence). The sequence was collected from an adult who received the AZD1222 COVID-19 vaccine. Specimen: peripheral blood, collected 28 days after the second AZD1222 dose. The chain recombines TRBV6-6 with TRBJ1-2; a possible D gene is TRBD1 (6 bases). CDR3 DNA: TGTGCCAGCAGCCTACCCCGGGACAATATAAACTATGGCTACACCTTC. This translates into CASSLPRDNINYGYTF.